This record concerns one T cell receptor beta chain sequence. Antigen: not known. The sample is drawn from a study of post-analysis software for immune sequencing data. Whole-study results and caveats: A handful of TRBV segments were significantly more frequent in patients than in controls. TRBV5-6, TRBV5-1 and TRBV20-1 were among these segments. Samples sharing a preparation batch grouped tightly together when assessed by F measure. People with multiple sclerosis had a significantly lower normalized Chao1 diversity than controls did.

This CDR3 is built from 15 residues. Germline-derived CDR1 and CDR2 are SGDLS and YYNGEE. V shed 4 bases, J shed 6 bases, and the junction held 5 bases outside the gene matches. Prepared TCR beta cDNA libraries contained unique molecular identifiers. Between roughly 1 and 10 million T cells gave rise to about 450,000 cDNA molecules. TCRdb fed the PCR reads into MiXCR, producing one record per CDR3 protein. The sample includes about 540,000 distinct CDR3 sequences, approximately 34% of them seen just once. Sequencing was performed on blood. This sequence joins TRBV9 and TRBJ1-6, with 9 bases matching TRBD1. This TCR was recovered from a girl under 18 with multiple sclerosis. The CDR3 DNA reads as TGTGCCAGCAGCCCGGGACAGGGCATTAATTCACCCCTCCACTTT. Amino acid sequence: CASSPGQGINSPLHF.